One and the same sample provided the 3 T cell receptor beta chains below, sequenced in a study of regulatory T cells in long-lasting Graves disease. TCR beta libraries were built with iRepertoire HTBI primers and Arm-PCR of CDR3 regions. Via MiXCR, TCRdb re-called the multiplex PCR reads, giving one row per CDR3 protein. The table includes 530,000 or so distinct CDR3 sequences, 16% detected once. Regarding time point: newly diagnosed GD, antithyroid drugs for less than 3 months. PBMCs provided the RNA from which the TCR library was made. Separately, the same data were catalogued under a study of T cells in Graves' hyperthyroidism and ophthalmopathy.

Here the sequenced sample was peripheral blood mononuclear cells (PBMCs), taken at new diagnosis, from a patient treated with antithyroid drugs. The receptor set was obtained from a man younger than 35 with Graves disease.

This clonotype was counted a few times. The chain employs TRBV10-3 and TRBJ2-6; D is unresolved. The CDR3 runs 15 residues. CDR1 is ENHRY, CDR2 SYGVKD, per germline. Trimming left V 3 bases short and J 2 bases short, with 8 bases between. The CDR3 sequence: CAISEQPTGANVLTF. In DNA, the CDR3 is TGTGCCATCAGTGAACAGCCCACTGGGGCCAACGTCCTGACTTTC.

At least ten counts were recorded for this clonotype. The rearrangement links TRBV24-1 to TRBJ1-2; no reliable D call. V lost 5 bases, J lost 3 bases, and 12 bases lay in between. Germline V gives CDR1 KGHDR, CDR2 SFDVKD. There are 14 residues in the CDR3. As DNA, the CDR3 is TGTGCCACCAGTGGAAGAGGAAGTGACTATGGCTACACCTTC. Its protein is CATSGRGSDYGYTF.

This clonotype was counted many times. The V call is TRBV7-2, the J call TRBJ2-3; no clear D gene. V was clipped by 1 base and J by 0 bases, with 8 bases between them. The CDR3 covers 15 residues. Germline CDR1 and CDR2: SGHTA and FQGNSA. CDR3: CASSLVRTSTDTQYF. In DNA form, the CDR3 reads TGTGCCAGCAGCTTAGTGAGAACTAGCACAGATACGCAGTATTTT.